These 25 T cell receptor beta chains were all obtained from the same sample, sequenced in a study of blood T cell repertoires in COVID-19. Data came from immunoSEQ multiplex PCR; TCRdb stores just in-frame clones and leaves some out. The repertoire has 300,000 to 400,000 clones, more than 75% of them found once; the top ten carry 0.95% to 1%. Source material: PBMCs or T cells enriched from blood (not recorded which). The receptors here all came from a woman under 40 with acute COVID-19.

This chain links TRBV9 with TRBJ1-6; 8 nucleotides line up with TRBD1. The V gene's germline CDR1 is SGDLS and CDR2 YYNGEE. The CDR3 extends over 12 amino acids. Trimming at V came to 4 bases and at J to 14 bases, leaving 5 bases not matched to a gene. In DNA, the CDR3 is TGTGCCAGCAGCTACGGACAGGGAACCCTCCACTTT. Its translation is CASSYGQGTLHF.

The chain uses TRBV5-1 and TRBJ2-7; D not resolved. Germline V gene lookup returns CDR1 SGHRS and CDR2 YFSETQ. The CDR3 covers 13 residues. V gave up 1 base and J gave up 2 bases, with 7 bases separating them. CDR3 amino acids: CASSLLGAYEQYF. Written as DNA, the CDR3 is TGCGCCAGCAGCTTGCTCGGAGCCTACGAGCAGTACTTC.

The chain has TRBV18 and TRBJ2-5; 9 positions match TRBD1. The CDR3 contains 14 residues. V was clipped by 4 bases and J by 6 bases; unmatched bases: 6. Germline CDR1 and CDR2: KGHSH and LQKENI. CDR3 in DNA: TGTGCCAGCTCACAATCGACAGGGGGTCAGACCCAGTACTTC. Residues: CASSQSTGGQTQYF. Supplemented by reference TRBV18 and TRBJ2-5, the full variable domain reads NAGVMQNPRHLVRRRGQEARLRCSPMKGHSHVYWYRQLPEEGLKFMVYLQKENIIDESGMPKERFSAEFPKEGPSILRIQQVVRGDSAAYFCASSQSTGGQTQYFGPGTRLLVL.

With regard to this clone: Other nucleotide sequences from this sample produce the same CDR3. V and J are TRBV6-5 and TRBJ1-2; D remains unclear. Germline V lookup: CDR1 MNHEY, CDR2 SVGAGI. Trimming took off 2 bases at V and 8 bases at J, with 9 bases between the two ends. The CDR3 runs 12 residues. The CDR3 sequence is CASSYEGRGYTF. CDR3 in DNA: TGTGCCAGCAGTTACGAGGGTCGAGGCTACACCTTC.

This chain connects TRBV5-6 to TRBJ2-7; perhaps TRBD1 as D (5 bases). Per the germline V gene, CDR1 is SGHDT and CDR2 is YYEEEE. CDR3 length: 17 residues. The V end lost 1 base, the J end lost 0 bases, and 17 bases lay between the germline ends. The CDR3 sequence: CASSLRAGQPISYEQYF. In DNA, the CDR3 is TGTGCCAGCAGCTTGAGGGCAGGGCAACCCATCTCCTACGAGCAGTACTTC.

This chain joins TRBV2 and TRBJ1-1; the match to TRBD1 covers 8 bases. The junction had 6 bases not matched to a gene; V was cut back by 4 bases and J by 5 bases. The CDR3 runs to 14 residues. Germline CDR1 is SNHLY and CDR2 is FYNNEI. Here the CDR3 DNA reads TGTGCCAGCAGTGTACAGGGGGTAAGGACTGAAGCTTTCTTT. It translates to CASSVQGVRTEAFF.

This chain joins TRBV30 and TRBJ1-2, with a tentative D call TRBD1 (5 bases). The V gene's germline CDR1 is GTSNPN and CDR2 SVGIG (reference sequence). There are 14 residues in the CDR3. Trimming took off 2 bases at V and 4 bases at J, with 14 bases between the two ends. This CDR3 reads CAWSYSAQVYGYTF. CDR3 in DNA: TGTGCCTGGAGTTATTCGGCACAGGTCTATGGCTACACCTTC.

This clone was found a few times. The chain employs TRBV3-1 (or the pseudogene TRBV3-2) and TRBJ1-5; D is ambiguous. The CDR3 has 16 amino acids. CDR1 is LGHDT and CDR2 is YNNKEL in the germline V gene (reference sequence). Between the trimmed V and J ends, which lost 1 base and 1 base, there was a span of 11 bases. Here the CDR3 DNA reads TGTGCCAGCAGCCAAGTAATCAGCGGGAGCAATCAGCCCCAGCATTTT. This codes for CASSQVISGSNQPQHF.

The V and J genes are TRBV2 and TRBJ1-1; D perhaps matches TRBD1 (5 bases). Germline V lookup: CDR1 SNHLY, CDR2 FYNNEI. Trimming removed 5 bases at V and 1 base at J, with 14 bases between. This CDR3 has 15 amino acids. The CDR3 nucleotides are TGTGCCAGCAGTCGGCCCGACAGACCGAACACTGAAGCTTTCTTT. This translates into CASSRPDRPNTEAFF.

V and J are TRBV20-1 and TRBJ1-2, with a tentative D call TRBD1 (6 bases). The CDR3 consists of 11 residues. In germline, CDR1 is DFQATT, CDR2 SNEGSKA (reference sequence). V lost 8 bases and J lost 2, with 9 bases in between. The CDR3 nucleotides are TGCAGTCCTACAGGGAACTATGGCTACACCTTC. Translation gives CSPTGNYGYTF.

This sequence joins TRBV19 and TRBJ2-3; TRBD1 is a possible D gene (7 bases). Trimming stripped 7 bases from V and 5 bases from J, with 19 bases between. CDR3 length: 15 amino acids. The germline V gene has CDR1 LNHDA and CDR2 SQIVND (reference sequence). The CDR3 region has the DNA TGTGCCAGTACCCGAAGGAGGGGGCAGGAAGATACGCAGTATTTT. Its translation is CASTRRRGQEDTQYF.

This clone appeared once. This chain joins TRBV30 and TRBJ1-4; a possible D gene is TRBD1 (6 bases). There are 12 residues in the CDR3. The V end was cut by 0 bases, the J end by 8 bases, with 7 bases between. Germline V gives CDR1 GTSNPN, CDR2 SVGIG (reference sequence). The CDR3 DNA reads TGTGCCTGGAGTGTTCAGGGGGAAAAACTGTTTTTT. It codes for CAWSVQGEKLFF.

The CDR3 DNA follows: TGTGCCACCAGTGGGGGCAGGAGCACAGATACGCAGTATTTT. It is translated as CATSGGRSTDTQYF. This chain joins TRBV24-1 and TRBJ2-3, with a tentative D call TRBD1 (5 bases). Germline lookup yields CDR1 KGHDR and CDR2 SFDVKD. The CDR3 sequence is 14 residues long. V was cut by 5 bases and J by 0 bases, with 8 bases left in between.

This chain's CDR3 is CASSPQAYSNQPQHF. As DNA, the CDR3 is TGCGCCAGCAGCCCCCAGGCGTATAGCAATCAGCCCCAGCATTTT. The J gene is TRBJ1-5, the V gene TRBV4-1, with D uncertain. From germline, CDR1 is MGHRA and CDR2 YSYEKL. This CDR3 spans 15 amino acids. The ends were cut back, 4 bases at V and 0 bases at J, with 10 bases in the middle.

This clone showed up just once. The chain has TRBV9 and TRBJ2-1; 7 bases fit TRBD1. The trim removed 3 bases at V and 3 bases at J, leaving 6 bases unmatched. This CDR3 has 15 amino acids. CDR1 is SGDLS and CDR2 is YYNGEE in the germline V gene. CDR3 loop: CASSALGDSYNEQFF. The CDR3 DNA reads TGTGCCAGCAGCGCCCTCGGGGACAGCTACAATGAGCAGTTCTTC.

The chain links TRBV2 to TRBJ1-6; 7 bases align to TRBD1. The CDR3 covers 16 residues. J gave up 0 bases and V 5 bases, and 4 bases lay outside the gene matches. Germline V gene data show CDR1 as SNHLY and CDR2 as FYNNEI. The DNA of the CDR3 is TGTGCCAGCAGTCAAAGACAGGGCTCCTATAATTCACCCCTCCACTTT. Encoded protein: CASSQRQGSYNSPLHF.

V is TRBV6-5 and J is TRBJ1-2; 7 bases match TRBD1. The CDR3 totals 15 residues. Germline V gives CDR1 MNHEY, CDR2 SVGAGI. Trimming removed 0 bases from V and 5 bases from J; junction bases left unmatched: 6. CDR3 sequence reads: CASSYSGDSRYGYTF. The CDR3 nucleotides read TGTGCCAGCAGTTACTCCGGGGACAGCCGTTATGGCTACACCTTC.

CDR3 region: CAWSNSNSYEQYF. In DNA, the CDR3 is TGTGCCTGGAGTAACAGTAACTCCTACGAGCAGTACTTC. V is TRBV30 and J is TRBJ2-7, with no clear D. Germline V gene data show CDR1 as GTSNPN and CDR2 as SVGIG (reference sequence). Deletions cut 2 bases from V and 0 bases from J, with 8 bases between. The CDR3 consists of 13 residues.

As concerns this clone: Other nucleotide sequences in the sample specify the same CDR3. The chain carries TRBV29-1 and TRBJ1-1, with TRBD1 as a possible D gene (5 bases). Germline CDR1 is SQVTM and CDR2 is ANQGSEA. Between the trimmed V and J ends, which lost 6 bases and 11 bases, there was a span of 13 bases. This CDR3 spans 10 amino acids. The CDR3 region has the DNA TGCAGCGTGGGTGGGGGGGAGGCTTTCTTT. It yields the protein CSVGGGEAFF.

This chain uses TRBV18 with TRBJ2-7; perhaps TRBD2 as D (6 bases). V gave up 3 bases and J gave up 3 bases, with 15 bases separating them. CDR3 length equals 15 residues. Per the germline V gene, CDR1 is KGHSH and CDR2 is LQKENI. CDR3 in amino acids: CASSPWEAIVYEQYF. DNA of the CDR3: TGTGCCAGCTCACCCTGGGAGGCCATAGTCTACGAGCAGTACTTC. The variable domain in full, completed from reference TRBV18 and TRBJ2-7, reads NAGVMQNPRHLVRRRGQEARLRCSPMKGHSHVYWYRQLPEEGLKFMVYLQKENIIDESGMPKERFSAEFPKEGPSILRIQQVVRGDSAAYFCASSPWEAIVYEQYFGPGTRLTVT.

The chain combines TRBV6-6 with TRBJ1-5; a weak D match, TRBD1 (5 bases). Deletions cut 7 bases from V and 2 bases from J, with 21 bases between. Germline V lookup: CDR1 MNHNY, CDR2 SVGAGI (reference sequence). The CDR3 totals 17 residues. CDR3 nucleotides: TGTGCCAGCACTCGGGAACAGGTTAGAGTCGGCAATCAGCCCCAGCATTTT. The encoded protein is CASTREQVRVGNQPQHF.

J is TRBJ1-5 and V is TRBV9; D might be TRBD1 (5 bases). This CDR3 has 14 residues. With 4 bases removed from V and 3 bases from J, the gap between germline ends came to 11 bases. Per germline, CDR1 SGDLS and CDR2 YYNGEE. The CDR3 DNA follows: TGTGCCAGCAGCCCGGGACTGGTCAATCAGCCCCAGCATTTT. Amino acids: CASSPGLVNQPQHF.

The chain is built from TRBV7-9 and TRBJ1-5; perhaps TRBD1 as D (5 bases). Germline CDR1 reads SEHNR; CDR2 reads FQNEAQ (reference sequence). The CDR3 is 13 residues long. V lost 3 bases to trimming and J lost 15 bases, with 18 bases between them. Here the CDR3 reads CASSLGGPSMVHF. DNA of the CDR3: TGTGCCAGCAGCTTGGGGGGTCCCAGTATGGTGCATTTT.

The CDR3 loop reads CASSLGHLNTEAFF. CDR3 sequence (DNA): TGTGCCAGCAGCTTAGGTCACTTGAACACTGAAGCTTTCTTT. The chain links TRBV7-2 to TRBJ1-1; D gene uncertain. Trimming took 1 base from V and 0 from J, leaving 6 bases between them. CDR3 length: 14 amino acids. Germline CDR1 SGHTA, CDR2 FQGNSA. The complete variable domain, with remaining parts taken from reference TRBV7-2 and TRBJ1-1, reads GAGVSQSPSNKVTEKGKDVELRCDPISGHTALYWYRQSLGQGLEFLIYFQGNSAPDKSGLPSDRFSAERTGGSVSTLTIQRTQQEDSAVYLCASSLGHLNTEAFFGQGTRLTVV.

The table lists this clone with a few counts. The rearrangement links TRBV5-8 to TRBJ2-7; the match to TRBD1 covers 8 bases. CDR3 length: 13 amino acids. Germline V lookup: CDR1 SGHTS, CDR2 YDEGEE. V shed 2 bases, J shed 5 bases, and the junction held 3 bases outside the gene matches. DNA for the CDR3: TGTGCCAGCAGCTTTAGGGGACAGGACGAGCAGTACTTC. Translation: CASSFRGQDEQYF.